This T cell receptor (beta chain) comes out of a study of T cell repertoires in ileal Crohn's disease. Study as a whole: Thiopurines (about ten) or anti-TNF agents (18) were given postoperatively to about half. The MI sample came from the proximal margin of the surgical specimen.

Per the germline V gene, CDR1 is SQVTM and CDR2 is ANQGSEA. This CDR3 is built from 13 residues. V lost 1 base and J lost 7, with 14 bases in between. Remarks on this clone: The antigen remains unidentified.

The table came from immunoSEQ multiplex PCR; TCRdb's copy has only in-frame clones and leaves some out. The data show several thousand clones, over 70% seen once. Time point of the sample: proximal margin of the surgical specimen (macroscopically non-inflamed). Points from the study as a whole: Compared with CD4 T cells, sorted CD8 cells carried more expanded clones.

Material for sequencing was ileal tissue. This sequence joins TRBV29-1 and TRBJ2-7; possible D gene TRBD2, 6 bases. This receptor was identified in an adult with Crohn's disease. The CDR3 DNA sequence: TGCAGCGTTGAAGGGGGAGGTTCCAGAGAGCAGTACTTC. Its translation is CSVEGGGSREQYF.